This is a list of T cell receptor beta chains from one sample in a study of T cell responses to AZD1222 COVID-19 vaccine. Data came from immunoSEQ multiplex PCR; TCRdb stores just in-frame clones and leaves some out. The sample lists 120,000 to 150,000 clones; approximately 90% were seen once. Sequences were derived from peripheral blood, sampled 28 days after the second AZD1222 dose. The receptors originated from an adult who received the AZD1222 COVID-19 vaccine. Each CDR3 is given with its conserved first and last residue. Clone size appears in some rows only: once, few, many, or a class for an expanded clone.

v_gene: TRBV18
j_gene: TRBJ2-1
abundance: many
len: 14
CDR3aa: CASSATPTGNEQFF

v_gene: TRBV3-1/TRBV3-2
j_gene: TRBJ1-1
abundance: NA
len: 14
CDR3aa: CASSQKEGAAEAFF

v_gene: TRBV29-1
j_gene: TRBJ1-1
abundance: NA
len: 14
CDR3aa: CSVAIRTMNTEAFF

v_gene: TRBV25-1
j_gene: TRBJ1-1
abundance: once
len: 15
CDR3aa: CASSESATYRVQAFF

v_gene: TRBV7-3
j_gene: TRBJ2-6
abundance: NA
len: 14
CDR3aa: CASSLQSGANVLTF

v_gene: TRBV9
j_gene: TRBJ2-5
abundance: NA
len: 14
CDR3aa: CASSVSAGEETQYF

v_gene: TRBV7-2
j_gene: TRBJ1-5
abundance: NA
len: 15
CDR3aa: CASSLVGTGQQPQHF

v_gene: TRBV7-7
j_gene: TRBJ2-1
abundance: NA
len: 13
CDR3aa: CASSLGTGTEQFF

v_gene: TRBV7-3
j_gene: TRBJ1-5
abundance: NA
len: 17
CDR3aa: CASSLSYGLPFNQPQHF

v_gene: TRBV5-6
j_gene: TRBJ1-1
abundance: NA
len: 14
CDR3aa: CASGPAGWGTEAFF

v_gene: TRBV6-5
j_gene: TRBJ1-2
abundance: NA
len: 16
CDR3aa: CASSYSGARGSYGYTF

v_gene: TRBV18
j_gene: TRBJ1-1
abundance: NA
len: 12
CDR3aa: CASSPGGREAFF

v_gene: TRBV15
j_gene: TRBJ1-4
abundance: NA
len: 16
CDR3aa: CATSRSPDRAKEKLFF

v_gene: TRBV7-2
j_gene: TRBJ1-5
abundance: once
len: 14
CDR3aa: CASSADGSNQPQHF

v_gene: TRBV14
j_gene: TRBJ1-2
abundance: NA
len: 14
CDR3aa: CASSLEAGGYGYTF

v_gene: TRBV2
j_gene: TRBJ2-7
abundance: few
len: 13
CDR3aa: CASSGREVHEQYF

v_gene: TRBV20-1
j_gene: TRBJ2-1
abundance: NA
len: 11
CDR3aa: CSAIIRNEQFF

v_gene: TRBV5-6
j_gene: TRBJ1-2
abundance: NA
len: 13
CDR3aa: CASSLWANYGYTF

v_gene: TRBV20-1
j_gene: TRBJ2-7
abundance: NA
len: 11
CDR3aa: CSARLIGQQYF

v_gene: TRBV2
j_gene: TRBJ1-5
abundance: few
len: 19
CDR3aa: CASSEAGAGLRSSNQPQHF

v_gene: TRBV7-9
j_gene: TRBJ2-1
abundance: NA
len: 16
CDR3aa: CASSLAAYSPNNEQFF

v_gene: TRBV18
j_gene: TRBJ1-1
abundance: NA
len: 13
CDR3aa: CASSLQEDTEAFF

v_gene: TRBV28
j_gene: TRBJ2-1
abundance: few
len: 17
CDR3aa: CASSVRWGTRTYNEQFF

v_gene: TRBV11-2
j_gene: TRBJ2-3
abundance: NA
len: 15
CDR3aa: CASSLVGSKTDTQYF

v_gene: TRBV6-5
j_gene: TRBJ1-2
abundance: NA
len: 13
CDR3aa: CASSMTANYGYTF

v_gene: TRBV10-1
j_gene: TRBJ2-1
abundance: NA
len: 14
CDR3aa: CATAGTSGNNEQFF

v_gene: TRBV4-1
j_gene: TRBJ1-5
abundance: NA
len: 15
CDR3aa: CASSHLPGAAQPQHF

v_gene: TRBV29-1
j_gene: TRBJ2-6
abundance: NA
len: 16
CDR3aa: CSVPGAGTPGANVLTF

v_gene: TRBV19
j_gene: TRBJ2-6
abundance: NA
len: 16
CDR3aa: CASSTTATSGANVLTF

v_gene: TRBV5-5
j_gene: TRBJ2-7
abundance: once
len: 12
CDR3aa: CASSFGGYEQYF

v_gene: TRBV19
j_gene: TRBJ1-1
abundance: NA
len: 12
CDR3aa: CASSRANTEAFF

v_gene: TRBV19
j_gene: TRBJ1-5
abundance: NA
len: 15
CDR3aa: CASSIPGQGHQPQHF

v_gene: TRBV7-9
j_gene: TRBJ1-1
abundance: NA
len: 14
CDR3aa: CASTKGPGGTEAFF

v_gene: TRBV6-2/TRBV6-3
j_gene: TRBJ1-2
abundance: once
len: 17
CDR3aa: CASSSLGQKTLNYGYTF

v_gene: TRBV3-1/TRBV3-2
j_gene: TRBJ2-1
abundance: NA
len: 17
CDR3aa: CASSQGLAGYSYNEQFF

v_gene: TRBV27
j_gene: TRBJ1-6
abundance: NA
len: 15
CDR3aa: CASRRGQGAHSPLHF

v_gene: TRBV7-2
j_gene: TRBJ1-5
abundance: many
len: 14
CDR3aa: CASTSPQGNQPQHF

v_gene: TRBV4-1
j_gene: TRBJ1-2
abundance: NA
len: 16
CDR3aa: CASSKQDGQSNYGYTF

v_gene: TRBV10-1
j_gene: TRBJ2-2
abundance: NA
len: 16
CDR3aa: CASTPGGTRNTGELFF

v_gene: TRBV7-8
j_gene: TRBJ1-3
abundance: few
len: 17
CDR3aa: CASSLGAVGVLGNTIYF

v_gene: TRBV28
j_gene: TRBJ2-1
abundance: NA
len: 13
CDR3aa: CASKGGPVREQFF

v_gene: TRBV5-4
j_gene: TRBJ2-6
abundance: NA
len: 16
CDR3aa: CASSRDSKPGANVLTF

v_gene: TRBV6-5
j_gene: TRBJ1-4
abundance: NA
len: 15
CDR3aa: CASTAGGTGVEKLFF